Listed below are T cell receptor beta chains from one sample, sequenced in a study of Ad26.COV2.S vaccination and SARS-CoV-2 variants. TCRdb's copy holds only in-frame clones and misses some; the assay was immunoSEQ multiplex PCR. The sample yields more than 300,000 clones, around 90% seen once. Material: peripheral blood, obtained in a trial of Ad26.COV2.S vaccine versus placebo. The source of these receptors is a person between 18 and 60 years old who received the Ad26.COV2.S COVID-19 vaccine or a placebo. The CDR3 runs from the conserved cysteine through the conserved F or W.

j_call v_call cdr3_aa
TRBJ1-2 TRBV27 CASSPTPVYGYTF
TRBJ1-3 TRBV28 CASSLYGQGTVGNTIYF
TRBJ2-5 TRBV29-1 CSVRTGGETQYF
TRBJ2-3 TRBV5-1 CASSDLAGGTDTQYF
TRBJ1-4 TRBV27 CASSLLQNYEKLFF
TRBJ2-7 TRBV4-1 CASSQVSGSHEQYF
TRBJ2-2 TRBV9 CASSLAGGDAYTGELFF
TRBJ2-1 TRBV3-1/TRBV3-2 CASSLTTYNEQFF
TRBJ2-7 TRBV7-3 CASSPPGQAYEQYF
TRBJ2-1 TRBV3-1/TRBV3-2 CASSQESGDGFNEQFF
TRBJ1-2 TRBV6-5 CASSPGSNYGYTF
TRBJ1-5 TRBV7-8 CASSLSRQGDYLMGNQPQHF
TRBJ2-2 TRBV3-1/TRBV3-2 CASSQPGELFF
TRBJ2-3 TRBV3-1/TRBV3-2 CASSDSGLGPDTQYF
TRBJ2-7 TRBV7-2 CASSPRRGSSYEQYF
TRBJ2-2 TRBV10-3 CATTDGNTGELFF
TRBJ2-5 TRBV14 CASSQLEGGTTTQYF
TRBJ2-7 TRBV30 CAWGRDRGNVYEQYF
TRBJ2-3 TRBV5-1 CASSLNGGITDTQYF
TRBJ2-1 TRBV6-5 CASKTSGRTNEQFF
TRBJ1-5 TRBV6-5 CASSWNPEKPQHF
TRBJ2-5 TRBV27 CASKGPEEGTQYF
TRBJ2-3 TRBV21-1 CAEISPGASF
TRBJ2-5 TRBV28 CASSLSGGAETQYF
TRBJ2-3 TRBV19 CASSIPGGTSTDTQYF
TRBJ2-7 TRBV18 CASSPPMDRTYEQYF
TRBJ2-7 TRBV28 CASSIVPAGNYEQYF
TRBJ1-4 TRBV7-8 CASSLGGFGEKLFF
TRBJ2-5 TRBV7-2 CASSLSRQETQYF
TRBJ2-7 TRBV19 CASSRQGREGSYEQYF
TRBJ1-2 TRBV9 CASSPGTGPGYTF
TRBJ1-6 TRBV7-9 CASSFGGSPLHF